The 21 T cell receptor beta chains below all came from one sample that was sequenced in a study of technical replicates of blood from four donors (dated by TCRdb to 2016 to 2017). The library was made by the immunoSEQ multiplex PCR assay. This immuneACCESS table, as held by TCRdb, lists in-frame sequences with V and J called but not all clones. Of the missing ones, under half trace to an unresolved V gene in checked studies; the others have no known cause. This sample holds some 80,000 clones; 96% were observed only once. The ten largest clonotypes hold about 0.31% of the sample. Sequencing input: T cells isolated from PBMCs. All receptors come from a human donor in good health.

The genes are TRBV5-6 and TRBJ2-7; no firm D call. Germline CDR1 SGHDT, CDR2 YYEEEE. With 3 bases removed from V and 4 bases from J, the gap between germline ends came to 5 bases. The CDR3 runs to 11 residues. The CDR3 DNA reads TGTGCCAGCAGCTACAATTACGAGCAGTACTTC. Protein product: CASSYNYEQYF.

The chain employs TRBV4-1 and TRBJ1-3, with TRBD1 matching 8 bases. Germline V gene sequence: CDR1 MGHRA, CDR2 YSYEKL. CDR3 length: 15 amino acids. J gave up 4 bases and V 4 bases, and 6 bases lay outside the gene matches. As DNA, the CDR3 is TGCGCCAGCAGCCTACAGACAGGGGAAGGAAACACCATATATTTT. Encoded protein: CASSLQTGEGNTIYF.

The gene calls are TRBV5-1 and TRBJ2-2; D unresolved. This CDR3 comprises 16 residues. The germline CDR1 and CDR2 sequences are SGHRS and YFSETQ. Trimming left V 0 bases short and J 0 bases short, with 9 bases between. The CDR3 DNA reads as TGCGCCAGCAGCTTGGTTCCAGGATCGAACACCGGGGAGCTGTTTTTT. The encoded protein is CASSLVPGSNTGELFF.

This chain connects TRBV10-3 to TRBJ1-1; D might be TRBD1 (5 bases). The germline CDR1 and CDR2 sequences are ENHRY and SYGVKD. The V end lost 4 bases, the J end lost 9 bases, and 15 bases lay between the germline ends. CDR3 length: 13 residues. The CDR3 nucleotides read TGTGCCATCAGTGGGGGCGGGACGGAAAAAGCTTTCTTT. This translates into CAISGGGTEKAFF.

In the case of this clone: At one of its ends the junction is not consistent with the germline gene, which may arise from a read error. The chain carries TRBV30 and TRBJ2-1; 9 positions agree with TRBD2. Germline assignment: CDR1 GTSNPN and CDR2 SVGIG (reference sequence). This CDR3 has 13 amino acids. The CDR3 DNA follows: TGTGCCTGGAGTGTTCGACTAGCGGCGCCGCTCATCTTC. It translates to CAWSVRLAAPLIF.

This clone was picked up many times. The rearrangement links TRBV28 to TRBJ1-2, with D maybe TRBD1 (5 bases). CDR3 size: 14 residues. V lost 1 base and J lost 6, with 12 bases in between. CDR1 is MDHEN, CDR2 SYDVKM, per germline. CDR3 sequence reads: CASSLFSGRDGYTF. CDR3 in DNA: TGTGCCAGCAGTTTATTCTCAGGGAGGGATGGCTACACCTTC.

CDR3 coding DNA: TGTGCCAGCAGCTTAAGGACTTCCTACGAGCAGTACTTC. Translation gives CASSLRTSYEQYF. The rearrangement links TRBV13 to TRBJ2-7; D might be TRBD2 (5 bases). The CDR3 totals 13 residues. V was pared by 2 bases and J by 1 base, with 6 bases between. CDR1 is PRHDT and CDR2 is FYEKMQ in the germline V gene (reference sequence).

The chain employs TRBV15 and TRBJ2-1, with 10 nucleotides matching TRBD2. Germline assignment: CDR1 LNHNV and CDR2 YYDKDF (reference sequence). CDR3 length equals 17 residues. With V trimmed by 1 base and J by 4 bases, 7 bases remained unmatched. The CDR3 loop reads CATSRGIGAGGYNEQFF. The DNA for the CDR3 is TGTGCCACCAGCAGAGGGATCGGAGCGGGAGGGTACAATGAGCAGTTCTTC.

V gene TRBV9 combines with J gene TRBJ2-1; TRBD2 matches 13 bases. Germline CDR1 and CDR2: SGDLS and YYNGEE. This CDR3 spans 15 amino acids. Unmatched junction bases numbered 4, after V lost 3 bases and J lost 7 bases. CDR3 loop: CASSELAGGPNEQFF. The CDR3 DNA reads TGTGCCAGCAGCGAACTAGCGGGAGGGCCAAATGAGCAGTTCTTC.

The chain links TRBV19 to TRBJ2-5, with no clear D. Per the germline V gene, CDR1 is LNHDA and CDR2 is SQIVND (reference sequence). The CDR3 runs 15 residues. Trimming removed 6 bases at V and 4 bases at J, with 18 bases between. The CDR3 region is CASSERDWHGETQYF. The CDR3 nucleotides are TGTGCCAGTAGCGAACGAGACTGGCATGGAGAGACCCAGTACTTC.

The chain joins TRBV28 to TRBJ2-6, with D hard to call. The germline V gene encodes CDR1 MDHEN and CDR2 SYDVKM. CDR3 size: 18 residues. Trimming removed 5 bases from V and 5 bases from J, with 22 bases in between. CDR3 loop: CASSDVDLTQSRANVLTF. CDR3 nucleotides: TGTGCCAGCAGTGACGTGGATCTGACACAAAGTCGGGCCAACGTCCTGACTTTC.

J is TRBJ2-1 and V is TRBV6-1; 9 bases are a match to TRBD1. The CDR3 sequence is 14 residues long. The V gene end was trimmed by 8 bases and the J gene end by 8 bases; junction bases not matched to a gene: 10. Germline V CDR1 and CDR2: MNHNS, SASEGT. The CDR3 protein is CASAAGTGIDEQFF. The CDR3 region has the DNA TGTGCCAGCGCCGCCGGGACAGGGATCGATGAGCAGTTCTTC.

This chain uses TRBV29-1 with TRBJ1-4; no reliable D call. Germline V gene data show CDR1 as SQVTM and CDR2 as ANQGSEA. This CDR3 is built from 12 residues. V lost 7 bases and J lost 3, with 9 bases in between. CDR3 in DNA: TGCAGCGGACGGGAGGCTAATGAAAAACTGTTTTTT. Protein sequence: CSGREANEKLFF.

Comments on this clone: One end of the junction fails to match germline, which may point to a read error. The rearrangement uses TRBV6-5 and TRBJ1-1, with 7 bases aligning to TRBD1. From germline, CDR1 is MNHEY and CDR2 SVGAGI. The CDR3 length is 13 residues. The CDR3 is CASSPQMTGTRLF. In DNA form, the CDR3 reads TGTGCCAGCAGTCCCCAGATGACAGGGACGAGGCTATTT.

The chain carries TRBV6-5 and TRBJ1-1; D remains ambiguous. The CDR3 runs to 14 residues. The V end lost 5 bases, the J end lost 5 bases, and 15 bases lay between the germline ends. Germline loops: CDR1 MNHEY, CDR2 SVGAGI. In DNA, the CDR3 is TGTGCCAGCAGTAGGACGGACGGAGGGACTGAAGCTTTCTTT. It specifies CASSRTDGGTEAFF.

The chain uses TRBV2 and TRBJ2-1, with a weak D call TRBD2 (6 bases). Germline V gene lookup returns CDR1 SNHLY and CDR2 FYNNEI. Trimming removed 3 bases at V and 0 bases at J, with 9 bases between. The CDR3 covers 15 residues. In DNA, the CDR3 is TGTGCCAGCAGTGAGACTAGTCCCTCCTACAATGAGCAGTTCTTC. It translates to CASSETSPSYNEQFF.

The rearrangement uses TRBV9 and TRBJ1-5, with a weak D call TRBD1 (6 bases). The CDR3 consists of 15 residues. The V gene lost 4 bases and the J gene lost 0 bases, with 11 bases spanning the gap. Per germline, CDR1 SGDLS and CDR2 YYNGEE. The CDR3 sequence: CASSSGGGSNQPQHF. Written as DNA, the CDR3 is TGTGCCAGCAGCTCGGGAGGGGGTAGCAATCAGCCCCAGCATTTT.

The J gene is TRBJ1-1, the V gene TRBV2; 11 bases fit TRBD1. The CDR3 consists of 15 residues. The junction had 6 bases not matched to a gene; V was cut back by 6 bases and J by 3 bases. The germline gives CDR1 SNHLY, CDR2 FYNNEI. As DNA, the CDR3 is TGTGCCAGCAGCAGGGGACAGGGGGTTTACACTGAAGCTTTCTTT. Translating it yields CASSRGQGVYTEAFF. Using reference TRBV2 and TRBJ1-1 for the parts outside the CDR3, the full variable domain is EPEVTQTPSHQVTQMGQEVILRCVPISNHLYFYWYRQILGQKVEFLVSFYNNEISEKSEIFDDQFSVERPDGSNFTLKIRSTKLEDSAMYFCASSRGQGVYTEAFFGQGTRLTVV.

The J gene is TRBJ1-5, the V gene TRBV28; D unresolved. V lost 7 bases and J lost 6, with 13 bases in between. Germline V CDR1 and CDR2: MDHEN, SYDVKM. This CDR3 has 13 residues. The CDR3 nucleotides read TGTGCCAGCAATCGGCCGCGGGTTCAGCCCCAGCATTTT. It is translated as CASNRPRVQPQHF.

A single count supports this clone. The chain employs TRBV5-1 and TRBJ1-2; D is unresolved. Looked up from germline, CDR1 is SGHRS and CDR2 is YFSETQ. This CDR3 comprises 14 residues. V lost 0 bases and J 6 bases, leaving 12 bases between the germline ends. CDR3: CASSLASGNNGYTF. The CDR3 DNA reads TGCGCCAGCAGCTTGGCCTCGGGGAATAATGGCTACACCTTC.

The rearrangement uses TRBV9 and TRBJ2-7, with D possibly matching TRBD1 (5 bases). The V gene lost 0 bases and the J gene lost 3 bases, with 7 bases spanning the gap. This CDR3 has 13 amino acids. The germline V gene has CDR1 SGDLS and CDR2 YYNGEE. The CDR3 DNA sequence: TGTGCCAGCAGCGTAGCCGACAGCTACGAGCAGTACTTC. Protein product: CASSVADSYEQYF.